This T cell receptor (beta chain) was retrieved from a study of Graves' ophthalmopathy and Graves' hyperthyroidism. CDR1 MNHNS and CDR2 SASEGT come from the germline V gene. This CDR3 is 14 amino acids long. The V end was cut by 6 bases, the J end by 1 base, with 13 bases between. Details on this clonotype: What it binds is unknown.

As the template, RNA transcripts were used to amplify TCR beta CDR3 regions. HTBI primers primed a first-round RT-PCR, and a second-round multiplex PCR followed. TCRdb reprocessed the multiplex PCR reads via MiXCR and lists one record per CDR3 protein. The data hold about 210,000 distinct CDR3 sequences, with approximately 28% observed a single time. Isolation of PBMCs was performed using around 9.5 ml of fresh peripheral blood. Study-wide findings and caveats: A 13-signature model separated ophthalmopathy from stable hyperthyroidism, reaching 87.88% sensitivity and around 79% specificity cross-validated. The blood repertoire also included most expanded thyroid clonotypes above 0.001 frequency.

The sequenced sample was peripheral blood. The V call is TRBV6-1, the J call TRBJ2-7, with D maybe TRBD1 (5 bases). The receptor comes from a man aged 50 to 60 with Graves' ophthalmopathy. CDR3 loop: CASSSRTPSYEQYF. The CDR3 DNA reads as TGTGCCAGCAGCTCCCGGACACCTTCCTACGAGCAGTACTTC.